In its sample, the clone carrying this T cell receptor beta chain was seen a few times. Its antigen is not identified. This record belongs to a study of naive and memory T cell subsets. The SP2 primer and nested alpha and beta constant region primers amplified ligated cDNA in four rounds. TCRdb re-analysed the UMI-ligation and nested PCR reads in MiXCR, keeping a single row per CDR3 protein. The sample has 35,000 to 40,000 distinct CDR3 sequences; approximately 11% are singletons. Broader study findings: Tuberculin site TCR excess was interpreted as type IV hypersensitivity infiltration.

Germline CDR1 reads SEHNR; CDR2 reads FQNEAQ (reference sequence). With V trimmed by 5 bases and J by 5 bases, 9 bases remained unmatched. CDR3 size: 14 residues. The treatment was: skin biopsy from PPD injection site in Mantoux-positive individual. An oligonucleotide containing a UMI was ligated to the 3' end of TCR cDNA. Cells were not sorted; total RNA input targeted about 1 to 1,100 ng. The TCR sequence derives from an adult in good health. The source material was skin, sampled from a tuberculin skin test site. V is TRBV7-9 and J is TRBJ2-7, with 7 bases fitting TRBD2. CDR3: CASSQSGNDHEQYF. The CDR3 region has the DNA TGTGCCAGCAGCCAGAGCGGGAACGATCACGAGCAGTACTTC.